This TCR beta chain was sequenced during a study of OX40 agonist ivuxolimab in advanced cancers. Regarding the complete study: The costimulatory receptor OX40 (CD134) was targeted by ivuxolimab, a fully human IgG2 agonistic monoclonal antibody. Of the approximately 54 patients in dose escalation, around 20 had hepatocellular carcinoma, some 15 had melanoma, 9 had renal cell carcinoma and 9 had head and neck cancer. Partial responses were achieved by three dose-escalation patients, of whom one had hepatocellular carcinoma and two had cutaneous melanoma. Intravenous ivuxolimab was administered to patients every 2 weeks at six dose levels: 0.01, 0.1, 0.3, 1.5, 3 and 10 mg/kg. Peripheral TCRbeta sequencing aimed to test whether ivuxolimab altered TCR sequence diversity and caused clonal T-cell expansion. In the dose-escalation cohort, around four fifths of patients were male, and the mean age was around 60 years with a range of roughly 23 to 79. The paper covers the monotherapy dose-escalation part of the phase I ivuxolimab trial, which included N ≈ 50 patients. Patients were allowed to have had prior anti-PD-1, anti-PD-L1 or anti-CTLA-4 therapy, and 30% to 50% of the dose-escalation patients had previously received checkpoint inhibitors.

The trial excluded patients who had a history of autoimmune disease or who were on systemic immunosuppression. Peripheral blood for TCR sequencing was drawn from every dose cohort at baseline, at cycle 4 day 1 and at cycle 7 day 1. The samples were taken from a phase I, first-in-human, multicenter, open-label dose-escalation trial of ivuxolimab. Adults with locally advanced or metastatic melanoma, renal cell, hepatocellular, or head and neck squamous cell carcinoma were enrolled in the trial. Before TCR sequencing, CD4+ T cells and CD8+ T cells from peripheral blood were sorted into separate populations. Results and caveats for the whole study, not just this receptor: Partial responders in the 0.1-3.0 mg/kg groups had among the lowest normalized peripheral clonal expansion, especially among CD8+ T cells. Low levels of normalized T-cell clonal expansion were also seen in some patients who did not respond. Which antigens the clonally expanded peripheral T cells were specific for was not determined. After ivuxolimab, more expanded clones were found on average in CD8+ T cells than in CD4+ T cells. At doses from 0.1 to 3.0 mg/kg, clonal expansion was seen in both CD4+ and CD8+ blood T cells between baseline and week 6.

Inclusive of the bounding cysteine and phenylalanine, the CDR3 is 13 residues long. Just the 39-base CDR3 DNA is kept, in frame starting at base 1. Sequences SSHAT (CDR1) and FNYEAQ (CDR2) are obtained from the germline V gene (reference sequence). To note about this clone: Its binding antigen is unknown. The junction departs from germline at one end; a sequencing error may be responsible.

Genomic DNA was isolated from the sorted cells so that the TCRbeta CDR3 region could be sequenced. The immunoSEQ Assay was used for sequencing of TCRbeta CDR3 regions. TCRdb provides this immuneACCESS table in a form limited to in-frame rearrangements. Some clones are lacking; in checked studies, under half of them reflect an unresolved V gene, and why the rest are absent is not known. For this sample there are under 15,000 clones; approximately 87% appear just once. The ten top clones hold around 24% of the sample. The sequence links TRBV7-7 to TRBJ2-7, with the D gene not confidently named. The specimen was CD4+ or CD8+ T cells sorted from blood, collected in a trial of the OX40 agonist ivuxolimab. The clonotype was recovered from an adult with an advanced solid tumor such as melanoma, head and neck, liver or kidney cancer. The sequenced DNA: TGTGCTAGCAGCTTAGAGGCCGGCTACGAGCAGTACTTC. Translated, it reads CASSLEAGYEQYF.